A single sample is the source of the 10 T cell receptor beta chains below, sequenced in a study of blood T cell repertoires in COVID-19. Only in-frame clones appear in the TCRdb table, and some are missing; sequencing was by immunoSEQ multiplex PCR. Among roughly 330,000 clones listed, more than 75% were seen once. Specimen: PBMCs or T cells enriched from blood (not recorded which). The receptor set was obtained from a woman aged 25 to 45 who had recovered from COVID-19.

DNA of the CDR3: TGTGCCAGCAGCCCTCAGGGGGCAGGAACTGAAGCTTTCTTT. Its protein product is CASSPQGAGTEAFF. The chain employs TRBV9 and TRBJ1-1; 8 bases map to TRBD1. This CDR3 comprises 14 residues. Per the germline V gene, CDR1 is SGDLS and CDR2 is YYNGEE. V shed 4 bases, J shed 5 bases, and the junction held 7 bases outside the gene matches. Variable domain in full (rest from reference TRBV9 and TRBJ1-1): DSGVTQTPKHLITATGQRVTLRCSPRSGDLSVYWYQQSLDQGLQFLIQYYNGEERAKGNILERFSAQQFPDLHSELNLSSLELGDSALYFCASSPQGAGTEAFFGQGTRLTVV.

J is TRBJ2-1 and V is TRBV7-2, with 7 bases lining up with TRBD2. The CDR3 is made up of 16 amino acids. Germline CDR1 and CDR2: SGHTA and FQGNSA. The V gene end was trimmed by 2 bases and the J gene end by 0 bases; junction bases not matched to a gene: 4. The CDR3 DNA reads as TGTGCCAGCAGCTTAAGGGACTATTACTCCTACAATGAGCAGTTCTTC. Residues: CASSLRDYYSYNEQFF.

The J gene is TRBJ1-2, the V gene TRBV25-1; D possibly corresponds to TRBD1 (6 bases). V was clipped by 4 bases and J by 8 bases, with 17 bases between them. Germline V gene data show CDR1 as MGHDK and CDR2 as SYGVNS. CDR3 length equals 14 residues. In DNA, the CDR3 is TGTGCCAGCAGTGGGGCGACGGGACAAAGCGGCTACACCTTC. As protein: CASSGATGQSGYTF.

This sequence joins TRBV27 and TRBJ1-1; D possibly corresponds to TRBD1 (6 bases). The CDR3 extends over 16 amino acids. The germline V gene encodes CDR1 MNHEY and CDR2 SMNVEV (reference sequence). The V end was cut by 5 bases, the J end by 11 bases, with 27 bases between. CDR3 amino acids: CASSHTNGQRLVGAFF. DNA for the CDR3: TGTGCCAGCAGTCATACTAACGGACAGCGATTAGTGGGGGCTTTCTTT.

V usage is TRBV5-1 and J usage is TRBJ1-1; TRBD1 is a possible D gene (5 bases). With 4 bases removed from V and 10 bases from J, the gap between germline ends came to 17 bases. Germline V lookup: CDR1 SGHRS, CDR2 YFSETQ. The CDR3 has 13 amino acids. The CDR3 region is CASSLSTPGGAFF. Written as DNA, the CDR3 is TGCGCCAGCAGCCTATCAACCCCGGGGGGAGCTTTCTTT.

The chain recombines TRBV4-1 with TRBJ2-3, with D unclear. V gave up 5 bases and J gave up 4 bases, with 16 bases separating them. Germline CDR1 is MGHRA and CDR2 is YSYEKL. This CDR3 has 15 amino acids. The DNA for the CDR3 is TGCGCCAGCAGCGCCCGCCCGAATGCGGCAGATACGCAGTATTTT. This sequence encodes CASSARPNAADTQYF.

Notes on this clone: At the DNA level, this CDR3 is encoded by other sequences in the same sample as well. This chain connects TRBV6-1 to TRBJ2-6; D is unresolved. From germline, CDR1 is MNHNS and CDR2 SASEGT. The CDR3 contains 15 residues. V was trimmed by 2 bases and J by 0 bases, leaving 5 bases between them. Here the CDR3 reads CASSERSSGANVLTF. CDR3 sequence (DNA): TGTGCCAGCAGTGAACGCAGCTCTGGGGCCAACGTCCTGACTTTC.

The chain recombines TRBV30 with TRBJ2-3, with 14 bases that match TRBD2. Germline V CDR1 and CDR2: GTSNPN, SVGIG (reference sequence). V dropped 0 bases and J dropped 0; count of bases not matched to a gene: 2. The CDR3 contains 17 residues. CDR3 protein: CAWSVGLAGASTDTQYF. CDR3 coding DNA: TGTGCCTGGAGTGTGGGACTAGCGGGGGCGAGCACAGATACGCAGTATTTT.

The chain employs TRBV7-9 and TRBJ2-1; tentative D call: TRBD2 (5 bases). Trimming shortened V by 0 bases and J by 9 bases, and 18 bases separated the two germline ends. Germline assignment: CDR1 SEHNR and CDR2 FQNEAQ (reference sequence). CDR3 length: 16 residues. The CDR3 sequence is CASSLAMGAGALEQFF. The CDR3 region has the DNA TGTGCCAGCAGCTTAGCTATGGGAGCAGGCGCTCTTGAGCAGTTCTTC.

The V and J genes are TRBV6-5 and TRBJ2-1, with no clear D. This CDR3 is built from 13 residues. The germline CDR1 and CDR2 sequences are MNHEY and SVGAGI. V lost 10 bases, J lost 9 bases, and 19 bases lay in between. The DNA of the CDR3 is TGTGCCACCGTGGGCTACGGATACGGTGAGCAGTTCTTC. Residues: CATVGYGYGEQFF.